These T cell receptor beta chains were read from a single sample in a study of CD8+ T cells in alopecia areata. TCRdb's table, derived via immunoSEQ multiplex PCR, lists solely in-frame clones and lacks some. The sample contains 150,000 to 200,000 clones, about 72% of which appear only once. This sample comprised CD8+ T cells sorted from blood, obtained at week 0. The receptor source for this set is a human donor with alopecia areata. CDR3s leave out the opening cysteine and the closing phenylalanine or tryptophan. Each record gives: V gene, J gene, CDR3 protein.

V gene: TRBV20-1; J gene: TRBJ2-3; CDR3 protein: SAATDTQY
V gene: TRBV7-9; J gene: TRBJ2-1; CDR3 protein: ASGGNAEQF
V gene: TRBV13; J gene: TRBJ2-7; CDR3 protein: ASSLGSGQKSYEQY
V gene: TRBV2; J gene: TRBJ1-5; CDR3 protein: ASRDGTGANQPQH
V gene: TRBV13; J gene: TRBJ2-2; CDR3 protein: ASSLGSTGELF
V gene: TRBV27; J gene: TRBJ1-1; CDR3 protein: ASSPFGTGTEAF
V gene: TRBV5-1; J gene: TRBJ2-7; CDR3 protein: ASRDDSSYEQY
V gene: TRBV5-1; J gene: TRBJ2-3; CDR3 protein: ASSFGESTDTQY
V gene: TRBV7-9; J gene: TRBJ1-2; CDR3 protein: ASNMDSVIGYT
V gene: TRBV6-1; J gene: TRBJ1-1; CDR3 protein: ASSEVEGTEAF
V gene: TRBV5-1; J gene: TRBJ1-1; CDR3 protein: ASSRGQGGTEAF
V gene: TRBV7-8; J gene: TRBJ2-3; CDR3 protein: ASSFFRGGSSTDTQY
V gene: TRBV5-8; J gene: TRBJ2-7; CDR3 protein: ASSPLQEYEQY
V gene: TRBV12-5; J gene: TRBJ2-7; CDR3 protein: ASGPQTGWYEQY
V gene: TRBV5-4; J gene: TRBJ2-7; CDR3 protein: ASSSGQGGYEQY
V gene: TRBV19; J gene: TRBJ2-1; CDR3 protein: ASSIGPSSYNEQF
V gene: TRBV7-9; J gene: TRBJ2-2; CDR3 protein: ASSSDWEITGELF
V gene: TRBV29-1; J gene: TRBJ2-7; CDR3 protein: SVEAEGAPSYEQY
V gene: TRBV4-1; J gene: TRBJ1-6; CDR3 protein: ASSQGTPNNSPLH
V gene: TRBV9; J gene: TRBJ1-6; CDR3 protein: ASSVGNSPLH
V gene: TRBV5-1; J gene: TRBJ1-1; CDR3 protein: ASSSTGEAF
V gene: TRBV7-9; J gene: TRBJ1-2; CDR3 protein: ASSSRGLNGYT
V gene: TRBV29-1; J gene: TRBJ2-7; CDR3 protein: SVSSPNSYEQY
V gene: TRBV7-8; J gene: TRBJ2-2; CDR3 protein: ASSLGQGVWTGELF
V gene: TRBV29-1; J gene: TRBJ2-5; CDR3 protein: SGEIVVSETQY
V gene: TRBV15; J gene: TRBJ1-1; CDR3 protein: ATREKVLNTEAF
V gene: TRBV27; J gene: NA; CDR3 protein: ASSSTYEQY
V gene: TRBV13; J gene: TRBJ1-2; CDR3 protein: ASSPNTGVLGYT
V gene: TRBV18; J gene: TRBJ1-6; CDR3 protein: ASSPPGQGPSYNSPLH
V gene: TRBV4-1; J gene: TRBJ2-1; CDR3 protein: ASSPPSNEQF
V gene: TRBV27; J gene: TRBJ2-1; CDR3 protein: ASSLMSSYNEQF
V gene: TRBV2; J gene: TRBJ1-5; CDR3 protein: ASSFPRDQHDQPQH
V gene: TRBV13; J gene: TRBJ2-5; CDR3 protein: ASSLVVEETQY
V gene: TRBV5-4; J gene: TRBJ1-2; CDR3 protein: ASSFRGYGYT
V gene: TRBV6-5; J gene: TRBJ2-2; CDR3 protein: ASSYGGNTGELF
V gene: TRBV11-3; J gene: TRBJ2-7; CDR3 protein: ASSSTGYEQY
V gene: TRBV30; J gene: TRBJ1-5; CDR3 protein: AWTNGTGWSNQPQH
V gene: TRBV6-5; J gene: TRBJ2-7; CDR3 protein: ASGGRSYEQY
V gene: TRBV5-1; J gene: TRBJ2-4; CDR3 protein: ASALSWGALAKNIQY
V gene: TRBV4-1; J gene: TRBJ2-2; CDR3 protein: ASSLTGHTGELF
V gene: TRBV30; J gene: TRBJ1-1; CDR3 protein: AWSVVTLNTEAF
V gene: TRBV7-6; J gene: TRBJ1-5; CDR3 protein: ASSPGTASNQPQH
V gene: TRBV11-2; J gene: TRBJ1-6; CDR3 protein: ASSLSRGGSPLH
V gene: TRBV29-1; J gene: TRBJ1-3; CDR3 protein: SVEVAGSGNTIY
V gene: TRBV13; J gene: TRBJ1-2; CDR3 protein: ASSLGRTGGIGYT
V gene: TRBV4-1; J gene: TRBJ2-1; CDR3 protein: ASSQPAAVVNEQF
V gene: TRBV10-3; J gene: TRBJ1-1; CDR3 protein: AIRPGTGSGEAF
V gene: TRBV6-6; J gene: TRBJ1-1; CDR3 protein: ASSSGTTEAF